These 8 T cell receptor beta chains were all obtained from the same sample, sequenced in a study of blood T cell repertoires in COVID-19. The repertoire was sequenced with immunoSEQ multiplex PCR; TCRdb's copy has only in-frame clones and lacks some. The sample holds approximately 300,000 clones, 65% to 90% seen once. The sequenced sample was PBMCs or T cells enriched from blood (not recorded which). These TCRs come from a woman between 18 and 30 years old who had recovered from COVID-19.

This chain connects TRBV7-9 to TRBJ2-7, with D possibly being TRBD2 (7 bases). Germline V lookup: CDR1 SEHNR, CDR2 FQNEAQ (reference sequence). The length of the CDR3 is 16 residues. The V and J ends lost 3 bases and 1 base respectively, with 16 bases between them. CDR3 nucleotide sequence: TGTGCCAGCAGCTTGGGGGGGCAGGGCGGTTCCTACGAGCAGTACTTC. Amino acid sequence: CASSLGGQGGSYEQYF.

This sequence joins TRBV28 and TRBJ2-6; 7 bases line up with TRBD1. With V trimmed by 6 bases and J by 0 bases, 14 bases remained unmatched. Germline lookup yields CDR1 MDHEN and CDR2 SYDVKM. The CDR3 is made up of 19 amino acids. The CDR3 here is CASSSFRQGMTSGANVLTF. Here the CDR3 DNA reads TGTGCCAGCAGCTCCTTTCGACAGGGAATGACCTCTGGGGCCAACGTCCTGACTTTC.

The rearrangement joins TRBV7-9 to TRBJ2-2, with D possibly TRBD2 on 6 matching bases. The CDR3 has 16 amino acids. Germline V CDR1 and CDR2: SEHNR, FQNEAQ (reference sequence). V shed 5 bases and J shed 5 bases, with 18 bases lying between them. The CDR3 DNA reads as TGTGCCAGCAGCCGCGGGGTAGCCCTTCAAACCGGGGAGCTGTTTTTT. The encoded protein is CASSRGVALQTGELFF.

The chain joins TRBV6-5 to TRBJ2-2; the D gene is possibly TRBD2 (5 bases). CDR3 length: 14 amino acids. V dropped 2 bases and J dropped 3 bases, with 7 bases sitting between them. The germline V gene encodes CDR1 MNHEY and CDR2 SVGAGI. The CDR3 region has the DNA TGTGCCAGCAGTTACGCGGGTTACACCGGGGAGCTGTTTTTT. It encodes CASSYAGYTGELFF.

V is TRBV27 and J is TRBJ2-7; 9 bases are a match to TRBD2. There are 15 residues in the CDR3. V trimming: 5 bases; J trimming: 3 bases; junction bases outside the gene matches: 8. CDR1 is MNHEY, CDR2 SMNVEV, per germline (reference sequence). The CDR3 DNA reads as TGTGCCAGCAGTACCGCCGGGACTAGCAGCTACGAGCAGTACTTC. This gives the protein CASSTAGTSSYEQYF.

The rearrangement uses TRBV18 and TRBJ1-4, with 7 bases identical to TRBD1. Germline lookup yields CDR1 KGHSH and CDR2 LQKENI. The CDR3 length is 15 residues. V gave up 1 base and J gave up 8 bases; unmatched junction bases: 7. CDR3 sequence: CASSPQRGLEEKLFF. The DNA for the CDR3 is TGTGCCAGCTCACCACAGAGGGGGCTTGAGGAAAAACTGTTTTTT.

The chain is built from TRBV7-6 and TRBJ2-1, with TRBD1 matching 11 bases. The CDR3 covers 15 residues. Germline lookup yields CDR1 SGHVS and CDR2 FNYEAQ. Unmatched junction bases numbered 4, after V lost 6 bases and J lost 3 bases. CDR3 DNA: TGTGCCAGCAGACGGGACAGGGGGGTCTACAATGAGCAGTTCTTC. Translation: CASRRDRGVYNEQFF.

The chain recombines TRBV5-1 with TRBJ1-1, with D hard to call. Looked up from germline, CDR1 is SGHRS and CDR2 is YFSETQ. Trimming took 6 bases from V and 2 from J, leaving 5 bases between them. The CDR3 loop spans 11 amino acids. CDR3 in amino acids: CASKANTEAFF. The CDR3 bases are TGCGCCAGCAAAGCCAACACTGAAGCTTTCTTT.